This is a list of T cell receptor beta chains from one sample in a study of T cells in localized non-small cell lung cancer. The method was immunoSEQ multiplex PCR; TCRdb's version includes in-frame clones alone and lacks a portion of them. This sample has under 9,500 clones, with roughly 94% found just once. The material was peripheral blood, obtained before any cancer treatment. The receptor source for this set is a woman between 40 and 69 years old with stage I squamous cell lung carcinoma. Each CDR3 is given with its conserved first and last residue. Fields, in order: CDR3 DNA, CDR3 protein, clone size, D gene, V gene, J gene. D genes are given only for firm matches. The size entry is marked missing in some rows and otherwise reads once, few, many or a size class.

TGTGCCAGTAAGACAGGGCCTGGGCCTTCGGCTGAAGCTTTCTTT	CASKTGPGPSAEAFF	-	TRBD1	TRBV27	TRBJ1-1
TGCGCCAGCAGCCAAGATGAAGAAGCTTTCTTT	CASSQDEEAFF	-	-	TRBV4-1	TRBJ1-1
TGTGCCAGCAGTGATGGAGGCGGATCCTACGAGCAGTACTTC	CASSDGGGSYEQYF	-	-	TRBV6-1	TRBJ2-7
TGTGCCAGTAGTCACACAGGGGGCGTGCAGTACTTC	CASSHTGGVQYF	-	TRBD1	TRBV19	TRBJ2-7
TGTGCCAGCAGCTTCGGGGGCAACCTGAACACTGAAGCTTTCTTT	CASSFGGNLNTEAFF	-	-	TRBV11-2	TRBJ1-1
TGTGCCATCAGTGAGAATAATGAGCAGTTCTTC	CAISENNEQFF	-	-	TRBV10-3	TRBJ2-1
TGTGCCAGCAGCTTAGAGACCTATGGCTACACCTTC	CASSLETYGYTF	-	-	TRBV7-2	TRBJ1-2
TGTGCCAGCAGCTTAGCGGGGGCAACAACGTACAATGAGCAGTTCTTC	CASSLAGATTYNEQFF	-	-	TRBV7-8	TRBJ2-1
TGCACCAGCAGCCAACTAGCGGGTCAAGAGACCCAGTACTTC	CTSSQLAGQETQYF	-	-	TRBV1	TRBJ2-5
TGTGCGCTGATTAGCTCTGGAAACACCATATATTTT	CALISSGNTIYF	-	-	TRBV30	TRBJ1-3
TGTGCCCACGGCGCCCCAGCGGAGCTATTTGGGGCTTTCTTT	CAHGAPAELFGAFF	-	-	TRBV6-1	TRBJ1-1
TGTGCCAGTAGTATAGGTACAAACACTGAAGCTTTCTTT	CASSIGTNTEAFF	-	-	TRBV19	TRBJ1-1
TGTGCCAGCAGCGATACAGGGGACACTGAAGCTTTCTTT	CASSDTGDTEAFF	once	TRBD1	TRBV6-1	TRBJ1-1
TGTGCCAGTAGTATAACACGGTTCGATCAGCCCCAGCATTTT	CASSITRFDQPQHF	-	-	TRBV19	TRBJ1-5
TGTGCCAGCAGCTTTAACGATAACTCCTACGAGCAGTACTTC	CASSFNDNSYEQYF	-	-	TRBV7-9	TRBJ2-7
TGTGCCAGCAGCATAAGACAGGGGGGGACTAACTATGGCTACACCTTC	CASSIRQGGTNYGYTF	-	TRBD1	TRBV7-9	TRBJ1-2
TGTGCCAGCAAGACCCCACAGGGTAACTATGGCTACACCTTC	CASKTPQGNYGYTF	-	-	TRBV6-6	TRBJ1-2
TGTGCCTGGAGTGCGGGACAGTTTAATTCACCCCTCCACTTT	CAWSAGQFNSPLHF	once	TRBD1	TRBV30	TRBJ1-6
TGTGCCAGCTCTCCCCGTAAAGACATGAACACTGAAGCTTTCTTT	CASSPRKDMNTEAFF	-	-	TRBV18	TRBJ1-1
TGTGCCAGCAGTGCGGACTATTTTCCAGATACGCAGTATTTT	CASSADYFPDTQYF	-	-	TRBV2	TRBJ2-3
TGTGCCAGCAGCCGGGACAGGGAAACTGAAGCTTTCTTT	CASSRDRETEAFF	-	TRBD1	TRBV7-3	TRBJ1-1
TGTGCCAGCACCCCAAAAAACACTGAAGCTTTCTTT	CASTPKNTEAFF	-	-	TRBV6-6	TRBJ1-1
TGTGCCAGCAGCTTAGGTAAGGGGAGTGAGACCCAGTACTTC	CASSLGKGSETQYF	-	-	TRBV7-3	TRBJ2-5
TGTGCCAGCAGCGTTTTGGGGGTCACTAATGAAAAACTGTTTTTT	CASSVLGVTNEKLFF	once	-	TRBV7-9	TRBJ1-4
TGTGCCAGCACCCCGCGAGGGGAGACCCAGTACTTC	CASTPRGETQYF	-	-	TRBV2	TRBJ2-5
TGTGCCAGCAGTGTAACCCATATGGCGGGGGGGCTAATCCCCGGGGAGCTGTTTTTT	CASSVTHMAGGLIPGELFF	-	TRBD2	TRBV6-1	TRBJ2-2
TGTGCCAGCAGTTCGCCCGGTCGAGAGACCCAGTACTTC	CASSSPGRETQYF	-	-	TRBV6-5	TRBJ2-5
TGTGCCTGGAGTTTCTCAGGGGTTAACTATGGCTACACCTTC	CAWSFSGVNYGYTF	-	-	TRBV30	TRBJ1-2
TGTGCCAGCAGCCTTGGACTAGCGGGGGGGGCTAGCACAGATACGCAGTATTTT	CASSLGLAGGASTDTQYF	-	TRBD2	TRBV7-2	TRBJ2-3
TGTGCCAGCAGCCAAGGGGCAGGCACCGGGGAGCTGTTTTTT	CASSQGAGTGELFF	-	-	TRBV14	TRBJ2-2